This TCR beta chain comes out of a study of T cell responses to AZD1222 COVID-19 vaccine. Background on the study: Investigators merged groups given second doses at roughly 4 or roughly 12 weeks.

Study-wide results and caveats: Females outnumbered males among donors, who were mostly white British; clonal diversity was possibly underestimated. All repertoire sampling was performed exclusively after the peak T cell response.

The CDR3 contains 17 residues. Trimming removed 2 bases from V and 3 bases from J, with 19 bases in between. Germline V gene lookup returns CDR1 SGHTA and CDR2 FQGTGA. Details on this clone: The antigen remains undetermined.

Libraries were prepared by immunoSEQ multiplex PCR; TCRdb keeps only in-frame clonotypes and omits some of them. The sample gives more than 95,000 clones, 90% of which show up once; approximately 7.9% is in the top ten. Sequenced here: peripheral blood, sampled on day 0 of AZD1222 vaccination. The source of this sequence is an adult in good health. The V gene is TRBV7-3, the J gene TRBJ1-1, with TRBD1 as a possible D gene (5 bases). CDR3 loop: CASSLGPLGVRYTEAFF. CDR3 in DNA: TGTGCCAGCAGCTTAGGCCCCCTGGGGGTCAGGTACACTGAAGCTTTCTTT.